One and the same sample provided the 29 T cell receptor beta chains below, sequenced in a study of T cell responses to AZD1222 COVID-19 vaccine. Libraries were prepared by immunoSEQ multiplex PCR; TCRdb keeps only in-frame clonotypes and omits some of them. The sample yields about 82,000 clones, approximately 85% seen once. Sample: peripheral blood, taken 28 days after the second AZD1222 dose. All receptors derive from an adult who received the AZD1222 COVID-19 vaccine.

The chain couples TRBV6-5 to TRBJ2-2, with D possibly TRBD2 on 6 matching bases. V dropped 6 bases and J dropped 7 bases, with 15 bases sitting between them. The CDR3 is made up of 14 amino acids. The germline CDR1 and CDR2 sequences are MNHEY and SVGAGI. The CDR3 here is CASRTRKLSGELFF. The CDR3, as DNA: TGTGCCAGCAGGACTAGGAAGCTCAGCGGGGAGCTGTTTTTT.

The genes are TRBV9 and TRBJ2-5; the match to TRBD1 covers 12 bases. This CDR3 comprises 18 residues. Germline V gene lookup returns CDR1 SGDLS and CDR2 YYNGEE. V was clipped by 0 bases and J by 4 bases; unmatched bases: 10. CDR3 in amino acids: CASSVGPLRDRGRETQYF. CDR3 DNA sequence: TGTGCCAGCAGCGTAGGTCCCCTCCGGGACAGGGGGCGAGAGACCCAGTACTTC.

This rearrangement joins TRBV24-1 to TRBJ2-1; 8 nucleotides line up with TRBD2. The J segment lost 6 bases and the V segment lost 4 bases, leaving 4 bases of the junction unmatched. Germline assignment: CDR1 KGHDR and CDR2 SFDVKD. The CDR3 has 14 amino acids. CDR3 sequence (DNA): TGTGCCACCAGTGACCCCGGGACTAGCAATGAGCAGTTCTTC. Translated, it gives CATSDPGTSNEQFF.

V and J are TRBV27 and TRBJ1-1, with 10 positions matching TRBD1. The trim removed 5 bases at V and 10 bases at J, leaving 13 bases unmatched. The CDR3 runs 15 residues. Germline CDR1 is MNHEY and CDR2 is SMNVEV (reference sequence). The CDR3, as DNA: TGTGCCAGCAGTGCCCTCTCCCGGACAGGGGGTTCAGCTTTCTTT. Its protein is CASSALSRTGGSAFF.

The chain uses TRBV10-3 and TRBJ1-1; D remains ambiguous. The ends were cut back, 2 bases at V and 1 base at J, with 5 bases in the middle. Germline CDR1 reads ENHRY; CDR2 reads SYGVKD. The CDR3 sequence is 13 residues long. Written as DNA, the CDR3 is TGTGCCATCAGTGAGGTGGGGAACACTGAAGCTTTCTTT. Protein sequence: CAISEVGNTEAFF.

This chain uses TRBV3-1 (or the pseudogene TRBV3-2) with TRBJ2-3, with D tentatively TRBD1 (6 bases). There are 13 residues in the CDR3. Germline assignment: CDR1 LGHDT and CDR2 YNNKEL (reference sequence). V dropped 3 bases and J dropped 5 bases, with 9 bases sitting between them. CDR3 loop: CASSHQGQDTQYF. DNA for the CDR3: TGTGCCAGCAGCCACCAGGGACAAGATACGCAGTATTTT.

This chain connects TRBV2 to TRBJ1-5, with 8 positions matching TRBD1. The CDR3 consists of 14 residues. Trimming took 6 bases from V and 7 from J; bases not matched to a gene: 8. Per the germline V gene, CDR1 is SNHLY and CDR2 is FYNNEI. Here the CDR3 reads CASSRDRGRQPQHF. CDR3 nucleotide sequence: TGTGCCAGCAGCCGAGACAGGGGACGGCAGCCCCAGCATTTT.

The chain joins TRBV2 to TRBJ2-7; no reliable D call. The germline V gene encodes CDR1 SNHLY and CDR2 FYNNEI. The CDR3 contains 11 residues. As DNA, the CDR3 is TGTGCCAGCAGTGAAAGGGCGCCCCCCGACGTC. It encodes CASSERAPPDV.

The chain has TRBV3-1 (or the pseudogene TRBV3-2) and TRBJ1-1, with a possible D match to TRBD1 (6 bases). This CDR3 is 14 amino acids long. Germline loops: CDR1 LGHDT, CDR2 YNNKEL (reference sequence). The V gene lost 7 bases and the J gene lost 0 bases, with 12 bases spanning the gap. This CDR3 reads CASTLQGLNTEAFF. The DNA of the CDR3 is TGTGCCAGCACCTTACAGGGCTTGAACACTGAAGCTTTCTTT.

The CDR3 sequence is CASSQGTGVTGELFF. CDR3 in DNA: TGTGCCAGCAGCCAAGGGACAGGGGTGACCGGGGAGCTGTTTTTT. This chain links TRBV3-1 (or the pseudogene TRBV3-2) with TRBJ2-2; TRBD1 aligns across 9 bases. The CDR3 covers 15 residues. V trimming: 1 base; J trimming: 5 bases; junction bases outside the gene matches: 2. Germline loops: CDR1 LGHDT, CDR2 YNNKEL (reference sequence).

The table lists this clone with a count of one. The chain recombines TRBV27 with TRBJ2-2; no reliable D call. Trimming took off 3 bases at V and 4 bases at J, with 15 bases between the two ends. The length of the CDR3 is 16 residues. CDR1 MNHEY and CDR2 SMNVEV come from the germline V gene (reference sequence). The CDR3 sequence is CASSLVWGSSTGELFF. For the CDR3, the DNA is TGTGCCAGCAGTTTGGTATGGGGAAGTAGCACCGGGGAGCTGTTTTTT.

The gene calls are TRBV12-5 and TRBJ1-2; D ambiguous. Trimming cost V 5 bases and J 2 bases, with 21 bases left between them. Germline V lookup: CDR1 LGHNT, CDR2 FRNRAP. The CDR3 has 17 residues. Written as DNA, the CDR3 is TGTGCTAGTGGTCCCCCAGGAGGGTCCCTTCTGAACTATGGCTACACCTTC. Its translation: CASGPPGGSLLNYGYTF.

V and J are TRBV7-2 and TRBJ1-3; D uncertain. The CDR3 loop spans 16 amino acids. V was trimmed by 4 bases and J by 4 bases, leaving 17 bases between them. CDR1 is SGHTA and CDR2 is FQGNSA in the germline V gene. As DNA, the CDR3 is TGTGCCAGCAGCTCTCCCTTGGGCGTTCTCGGAAACACCATATATTTT. Its translation: CASSSPLGVLGNTIYF.

This clone was found once. V is TRBV19 and J is TRBJ1-2; no firm D call. Germline loops: CDR1 LNHDA, CDR2 SQIVND (reference sequence). CDR3 length equals 13 residues. Trimming left V 3 bases short and J 8 bases short, with 13 bases between. CDR3 nucleotides: TGTGCCAGTAGTATTCGGGGTGTTGCCGGCTACACCTTC. This encodes CASSIRGVAGYTF.

This chain uses TRBV29-1 with TRBJ2-1; D unclear. Deletions cut 0 bases from V and 15 bases from J, with 12 bases between. Germline V gene sequence: CDR1 SQVTM, CDR2 ANQGSEA. The CDR3 contains 11 residues. The CDR3 DNA reads TGCAGCGTTGAAGATCCAAGGGCTAGGTTCTTC. This sequence encodes CSVEDPRARFF.

The chain has TRBV7-8 and TRBJ1-1; D gene ambiguous. Germline V CDR1 and CDR2: SGHVS, FQNEAQ. Trimming stripped 5 bases from V and 5 bases from J, with 15 bases between. The CDR3 runs to 14 residues. CDR3: CASSPSTGLTEAFF. The CDR3 DNA sequence: TGTGCCAGCAGCCCTTCAACGGGGTTGACTGAAGCTTTCTTT.

This rearrangement joins TRBV24-1 to TRBJ2-7; TRBD1 agrees at 8 bases. V was pared by 6 bases and J by 0 bases, with 9 bases of the junction left unmatched. CDR1 KGHDR and CDR2 SFDVKD come from the germline V gene. This CDR3 is 16 amino acids long. The CDR3 DNA reads as TGTGCCACCAGTACCTCCACCGGGACAGGCTCCTACGAGCAGTACTTC. Protein sequence: CATSTSTGTGSYEQYF.

The chain uses TRBV6-5 and TRBJ2-1, with D maybe TRBD1 (5 bases). This CDR3 has 15 residues. CDR1 is MNHEY, CDR2 SVGAGI, per germline. The germline V and J ends were trimmed by 2 bases and 7 bases, with 15 bases remaining between them. In DNA, the CDR3 is TGTGCCAGCAGTTACAGGGGAAGGGTGGGAAATGAGCAGTTCTTC. The encoded protein is CASSYRGRVGNEQFF.

This rearrangement joins TRBV9 to TRBJ2-6; 9 bases line up with TRBD1. Losses at the gene ends were 3 bases for V and 3 bases for J; bases not matched to a gene: 4. The CDR3 runs 16 residues. The germline CDR1 and CDR2 sequences are SGDLS and YYNGEE. CDR3 region: CASSGRTGDGANVLTF. CDR3 nucleotide sequence: TGTGCCAGCAGCGGCCGGACAGGGGATGGGGCCAACGTCCTGACTTTC.

This sequence joins TRBV30 and TRBJ2-7; TRBD1 matches at 9 bases. Germline CDR1 reads GTSNPN; CDR2 reads SVGIG (reference sequence). The CDR3 has 13 amino acids. After removal of 2 bases from V and 7 bases from J, the junction contained 6 bases not matched to a gene. The CDR3 here is CAWSRGQGYEQYV. The CDR3 nucleotides read TGTGCCTGGAGTAGGGGACAGGGTTATGAGCAGTACGTC.

The rearrangement joins TRBV28 to TRBJ1-1; a possible D gene is TRBD1 (5 bases). The V end lost 4 bases, the J end lost 8 bases, and 8 bases lay between the germline ends. CDR1 and CDR2 from the germline V gene are MDHEN and SYDVKM. This CDR3 contains 11 residues. The CDR3 is CASSWGGEAFF. The CDR3 nucleotides are TGTGCCAGCAGTTGGGGGGGAGAAGCTTTCTTT. The full variable domain, rest sourced from reference TRBV28 and TRBJ1-1, is DVKVTQSSRYLVKRTGEKVFLECVQDMDHENMFWYRQDPGLGLRLIYFSYDVKMKEKGDIPEGYSVSREKKERFSLILESASTNQTSMYLCASSWGGEAFFGQGTRLTVV.

The CDR3 here is CASTRATEAFF. CDR3 DNA sequence: TGTGCCAGCACCAGAGCCACTGAAGCTTTCTTT. The chain has TRBV5-5 and TRBJ1-1; D not resolved. V was clipped by 6 bases and J by 4 bases, with 7 bases between them. Germline V gives CDR1 SGHKS, CDR2 YYEKEE (reference sequence). The CDR3 has 11 residues.

There are a few counts of this clone. The chain uses TRBV28 and TRBJ1-4, with a tentative D call TRBD1 (5 bases). Looked up from germline, CDR1 is MDHEN and CDR2 is SYDVKM. CDR3 length: 16 amino acids. Trimming took 7 bases from V and 0 from J, leaving 15 bases between them. The CDR3 region has the DNA TGTGCCAGCATCCCTCTGGGCAGGGCAACTAATGAAAAACTGTTTTTT. It codes for CASIPLGRATNEKLFF.

There are a few counts of this clone. V is TRBV5-1 and J is TRBJ1-2; TRBD1 matches 8 bases. The CDR3 length is 15 residues. CDR1 and CDR2 (germline): SGHRS, YFSETQ. V gave up 4 bases and J gave up 3 bases; unmatched junction bases: 8. The CDR3 loop reads CASSREGQVYYGYTF. In DNA form, the CDR3 reads TGCGCCAGCAGCAGAGAGGGACAGGTGTACTATGGCTACACCTTC.

The chain recombines TRBV28 with TRBJ2-3, with D perhaps matching TRBD2 (5 bases). This CDR3 has 15 residues. From germline, CDR1 is MDHEN and CDR2 SYDVKM. Trimming took 3 bases from V and 0 from J, leaving 10 bases between them. CDR3 coding DNA: TGTGCCAGCAGTTTTTACCGCGGGAGCACAGATACGCAGTATTTT. Translation gives CASSFYRGSTDTQYF.

This clone was found once. V is TRBV19 and J is TRBJ1-2, with D perhaps matching TRBD1 (6 bases). Per germline, CDR1 LNHDA and CDR2 SQIVND (reference sequence). This CDR3 spans 15 amino acids. V was clipped by 3 bases and J by 3 bases, with 14 bases between them. In nucleotides, the CDR3 is TGTGCCAGTAGTATGCAGGGGATCGGGGACTATGGCTACACCTTC. The encoded protein is CASSMQGIGDYGYTF. Full variable domain (missing parts from reference TRBV19 and TRBJ1-2): DGGITQSPKYLFRKEGQNVTLSCEQNLNHDAMYWYRQDPGQGLRLIYYSQIVNDFQKGDIAEGYSVSREKKESFPLTVTSAQKNPTAFYLCASSMQGIGDYGYTFGSGTRLTVV.

The chain carries TRBV18 and TRBJ1-4; a possible D gene is TRBD1 (5 bases). CDR3 length: 12 residues. Germline V gene lookup returns CDR1 KGHSH and CDR2 LQKENI. V lost 3 bases, J lost 10 bases, and 9 bases lay in between. CDR3 region: CASSPGHSKLFF. The CDR3 DNA reads TGTGCCAGCTCACCCGGACACTCAAAACTGTTTTTT. The full variable domain, in which reference TRBV18 and TRBJ1-4 provide the parts outside the CDR3, is NAGVMQNPRHLVRRRGQEARLRCSPMKGHSHVYWYRQLPEEGLKFMVYLQKENIIDESGMPKERFSAEFPKEGPSILRIQQVVRGDSAAYFCASSPGHSKLFFGSGTQLSVL.

The chain couples TRBV5-5 to TRBJ1-5; D is ambiguous. There are 14 residues in the CDR3. V lost 0 bases and J 0 bases, leaving 4 bases between the germline ends. CDR1 is SGHKS, CDR2 YYEKEE, per germline (reference sequence). The CDR3 loop reads CASSLADSNQPQHF. In nucleotides, the CDR3 is TGTGCCAGCAGCTTGGCAGATAGCAATCAGCCCCAGCATTTT.

The chain uses TRBV4-3 and TRBJ2-1, with D uncertain. V was trimmed by 0 bases and J by 8 bases, leaving 8 bases between them. This CDR3 comprises 13 residues. Looked up from germline, CDR1 is LGHNA and CDR2 is YSLEER. As DNA, the CDR3 is TGCGCCAGCAGCCAAGATAGTGACGATGAGCAGTTCTTC. This encodes CASSQDSDDEQFF.